Sequencing of this T cell receptor beta chain was carried out in a study of T cell responses to AZD1222 COVID-19 vaccine. Whole-study results and caveats: Two AZD1222 doses significantly raised spike-specific TCR breadth and depth over controls. Nearly half of the spike-specific TCRs reportedly recognize variant regions that carry no mutations. Most donors were white British, females outnumbered males, and clonal diversity was possibly underestimated.

The ends lost 6 bases at V and 2 bases at J; junction bases unmatched: 10. This CDR3 contains 16 residues. Germline values: CDR1 SGHRS, CDR2 YFSETQ. Repertoires were generated with immunoSEQ multiplex PCR, while TCRdb's copy carries only in-frame clones and drops some. The sample contains over 85,000 clones, over 85% of which appear only once. To note about this clone: Its cognate antigen is unknown.

Second-dose schedules of about 4 or about 12 weeks were combined. Material: peripheral blood, obtained 28 days after the second AZD1222 dose. The genes are TRBV5-1 and TRBJ2-3; 9 bases fit TRBD1. The source is an adult who received the AZD1222 COVID-19 vaccine. The CDR3 protein is CASNQQGASNTDTQYF. The CDR3 nucleotides read TGCGCCAGCAACCAACAGGGGGCCAGCAACACAGATACGCAGTATTTT.